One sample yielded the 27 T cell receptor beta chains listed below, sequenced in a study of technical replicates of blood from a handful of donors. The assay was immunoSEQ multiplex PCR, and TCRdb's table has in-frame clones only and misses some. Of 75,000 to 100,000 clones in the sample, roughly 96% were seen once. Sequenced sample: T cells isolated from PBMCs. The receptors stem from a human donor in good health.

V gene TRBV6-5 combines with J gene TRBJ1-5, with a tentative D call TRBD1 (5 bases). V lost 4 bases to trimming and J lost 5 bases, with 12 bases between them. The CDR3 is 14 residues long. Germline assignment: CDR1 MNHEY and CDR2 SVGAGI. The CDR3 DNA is TGTGCCAGCAGTTTCAAGCAGGGCCATCAGCCCCAGCATTTT. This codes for CASSFKQGHQPQHF.

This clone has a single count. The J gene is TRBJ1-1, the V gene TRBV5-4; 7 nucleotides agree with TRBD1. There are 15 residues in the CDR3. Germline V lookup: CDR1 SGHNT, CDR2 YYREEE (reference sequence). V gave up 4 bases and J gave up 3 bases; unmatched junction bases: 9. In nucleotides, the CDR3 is TGTGCCAGCAGCCCCTGGGGGACAGAGTACACTGAAGCTTTCTTT. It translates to CASSPWGTEYTEAFF.

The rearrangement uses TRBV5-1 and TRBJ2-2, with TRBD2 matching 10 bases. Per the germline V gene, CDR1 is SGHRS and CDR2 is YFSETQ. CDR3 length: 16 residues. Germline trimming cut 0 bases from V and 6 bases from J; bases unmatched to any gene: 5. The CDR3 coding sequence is TGCGCCAGCAGCTTGGTAGCGGGAGGAGGTTCCGGGGAGCTGTTTTTT. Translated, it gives CASSLVAGGGSGELFF.

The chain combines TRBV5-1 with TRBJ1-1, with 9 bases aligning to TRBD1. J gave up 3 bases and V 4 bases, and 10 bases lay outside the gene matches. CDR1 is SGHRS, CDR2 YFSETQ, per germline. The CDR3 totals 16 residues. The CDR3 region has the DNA TGCGCCAGCAGCCTAAACTACAGGGGGCTGTACACTGAAGCTTTCTTT. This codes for CASSLNYRGLYTEAFF.

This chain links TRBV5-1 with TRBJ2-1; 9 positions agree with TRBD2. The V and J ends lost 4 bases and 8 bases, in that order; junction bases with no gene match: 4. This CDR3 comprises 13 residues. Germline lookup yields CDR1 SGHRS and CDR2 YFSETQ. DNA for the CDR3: TGCGCCAGCAGCCCGGGACTAGCAGATGAGCAGTTCTTC. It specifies CASSPGLADEQFF.

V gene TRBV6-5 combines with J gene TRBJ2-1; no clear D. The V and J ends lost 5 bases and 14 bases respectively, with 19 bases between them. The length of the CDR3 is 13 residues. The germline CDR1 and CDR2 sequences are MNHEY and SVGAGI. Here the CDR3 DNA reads TGTGCCAGCAGTCCGCATACCGTAGAGGATAAGTTCTTC. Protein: CASSPHTVEDKFF.

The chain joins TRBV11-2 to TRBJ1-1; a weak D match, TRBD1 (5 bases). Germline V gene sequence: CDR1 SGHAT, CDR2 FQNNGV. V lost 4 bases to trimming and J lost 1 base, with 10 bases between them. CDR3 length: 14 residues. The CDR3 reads CASSSTGGNTEAFF. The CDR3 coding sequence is TGTGCCAGCAGCTCGACGGGGGGGAACACTGAAGCTTTCTTT.

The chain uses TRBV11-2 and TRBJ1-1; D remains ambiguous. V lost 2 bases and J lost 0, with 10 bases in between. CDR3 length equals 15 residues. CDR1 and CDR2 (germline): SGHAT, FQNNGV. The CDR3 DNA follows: TGTGCCAGCAGCTTATTAGCCAGTCTGAACACTGAAGCTTTCTTT. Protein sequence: CASSLLASLNTEAFF.

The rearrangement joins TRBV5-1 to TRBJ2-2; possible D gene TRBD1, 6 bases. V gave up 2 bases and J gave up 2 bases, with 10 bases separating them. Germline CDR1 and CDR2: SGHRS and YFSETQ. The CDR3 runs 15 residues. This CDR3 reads CASSLGGRNTGELFF. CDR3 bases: TGCGCCAGCAGCTTAGGGGGAAGAAACACCGGGGAGCTGTTTTTT.

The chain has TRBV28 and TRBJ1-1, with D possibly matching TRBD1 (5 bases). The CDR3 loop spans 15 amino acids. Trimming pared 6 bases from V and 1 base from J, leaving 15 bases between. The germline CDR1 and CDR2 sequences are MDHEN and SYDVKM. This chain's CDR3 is CASSAGGFGNTEAFF. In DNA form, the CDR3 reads TGTGCCAGCAGCGCGGGGGGATTTGGGAACACTGAAGCTTTCTTT.

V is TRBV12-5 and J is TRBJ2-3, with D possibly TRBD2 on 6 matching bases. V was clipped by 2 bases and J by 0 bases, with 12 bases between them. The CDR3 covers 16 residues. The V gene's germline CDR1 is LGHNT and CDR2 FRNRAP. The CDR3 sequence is CASGLLRDLSTDTQYF. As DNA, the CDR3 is TGTGCTAGTGGTTTGCTGCGGGATCTCAGCACAGATACGCAGTATTTT.

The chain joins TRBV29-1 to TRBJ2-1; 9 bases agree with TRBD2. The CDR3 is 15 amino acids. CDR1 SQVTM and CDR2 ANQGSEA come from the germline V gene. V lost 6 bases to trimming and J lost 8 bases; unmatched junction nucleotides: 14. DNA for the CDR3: TGCAGCGTCTCCATAGCGGGAGCAGGTGTGTATGAGCAGTTCTTC. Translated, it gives CSVSIAGAGVYEQFF.

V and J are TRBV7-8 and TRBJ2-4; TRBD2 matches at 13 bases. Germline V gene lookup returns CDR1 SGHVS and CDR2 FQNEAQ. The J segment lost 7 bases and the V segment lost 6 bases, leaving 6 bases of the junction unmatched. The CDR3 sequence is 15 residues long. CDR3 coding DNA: TGTGCCAGCAGTCAAGGACTAGCGGGGGTTAACATTCAGTACTTC. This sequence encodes CASSQGLAGVNIQYF.

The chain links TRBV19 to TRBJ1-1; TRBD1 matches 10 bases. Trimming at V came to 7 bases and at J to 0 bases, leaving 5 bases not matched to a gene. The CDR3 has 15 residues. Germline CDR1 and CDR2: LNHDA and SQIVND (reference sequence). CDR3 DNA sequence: TGTGCCAGTACCCAGACAGGGGGCCTGAACACTGAAGCTTTCTTT. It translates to CASTQTGGLNTEAFF.

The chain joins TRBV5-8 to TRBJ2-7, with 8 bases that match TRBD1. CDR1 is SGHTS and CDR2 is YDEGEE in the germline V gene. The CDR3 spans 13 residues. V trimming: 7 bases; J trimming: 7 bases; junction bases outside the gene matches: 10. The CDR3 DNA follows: TGTGCCAGCCTACCCCAGGGGGCTCGGGAGCAGTACTTC. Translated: CASLPQGAREQYF.

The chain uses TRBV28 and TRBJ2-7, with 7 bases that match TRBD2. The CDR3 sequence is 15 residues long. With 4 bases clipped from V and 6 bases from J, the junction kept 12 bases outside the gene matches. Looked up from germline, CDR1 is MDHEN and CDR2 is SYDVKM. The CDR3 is CASSSASLADIEQYF. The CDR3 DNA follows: TGTGCCAGCAGTTCCGCGTCGCTAGCGGACATCGAGCAGTACTTC.

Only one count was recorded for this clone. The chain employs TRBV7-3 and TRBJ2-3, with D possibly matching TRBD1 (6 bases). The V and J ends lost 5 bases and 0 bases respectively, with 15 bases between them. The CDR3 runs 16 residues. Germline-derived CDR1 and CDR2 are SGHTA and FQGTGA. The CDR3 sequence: CASSPTGTHSTDTQYF. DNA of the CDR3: TGTGCCAGCAGCCCGACCGGGACACATAGCACAGATACGCAGTATTTT.

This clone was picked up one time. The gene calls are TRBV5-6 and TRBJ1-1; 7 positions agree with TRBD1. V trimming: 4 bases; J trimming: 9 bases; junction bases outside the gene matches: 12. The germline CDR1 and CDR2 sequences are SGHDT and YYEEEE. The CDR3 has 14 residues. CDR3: CASSPALRTGQAFF. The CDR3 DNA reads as TGTGCCAGCAGCCCGGCCCTAAGGACAGGACAAGCTTTCTTT.

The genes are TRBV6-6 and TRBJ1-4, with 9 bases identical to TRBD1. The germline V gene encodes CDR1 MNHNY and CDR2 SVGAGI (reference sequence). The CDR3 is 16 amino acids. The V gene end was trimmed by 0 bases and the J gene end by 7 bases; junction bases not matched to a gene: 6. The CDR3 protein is CASSYSSTGGIEKLFF. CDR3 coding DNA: TGTGCCAGCAGTTACTCCTCGACAGGGGGTATTGAAAAACTGTTTTTT.

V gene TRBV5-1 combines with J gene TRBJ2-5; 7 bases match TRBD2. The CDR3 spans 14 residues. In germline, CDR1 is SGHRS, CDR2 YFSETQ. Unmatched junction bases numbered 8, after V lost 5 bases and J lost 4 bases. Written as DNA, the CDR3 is TGCGCCAGCAGATTTGGAGCGGGGTCAGAGACCCAGTACTTC. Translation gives CASRFGAGSETQYF.

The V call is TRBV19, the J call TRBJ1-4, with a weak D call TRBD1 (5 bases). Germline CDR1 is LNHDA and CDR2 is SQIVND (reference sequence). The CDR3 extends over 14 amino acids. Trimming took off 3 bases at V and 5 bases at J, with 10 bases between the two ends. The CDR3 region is CASSMGQGNEKLFF. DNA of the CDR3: TGTGCCAGTAGTATGGGCCAGGGAAATGAAAAACTGTTTTTT.

The CDR3, as DNA: TGCGCCAGCAGTCAATTTACTAGCGGACCCCAAGAGACCCAGTACTTC. Translating it yields CASSQFTSGPQETQYF. The V gene is TRBV4-1, the J gene TRBJ2-5, with 8 bases that match TRBD2. The CDR3 totals 16 residues. Germline values: CDR1 MGHRA, CDR2 YSYEKL. The junction had 10 bases not matched to a gene; V was cut back by 6 bases and J by 1 base.

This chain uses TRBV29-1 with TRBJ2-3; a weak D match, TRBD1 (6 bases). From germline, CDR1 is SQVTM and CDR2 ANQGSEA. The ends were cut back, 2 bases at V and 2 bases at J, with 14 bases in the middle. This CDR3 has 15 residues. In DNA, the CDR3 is TGCAGCGTTGAATCGACAGGCCGACTCACAGATACGCAGTATTTT. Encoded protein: CSVESTGRLTDTQYF.

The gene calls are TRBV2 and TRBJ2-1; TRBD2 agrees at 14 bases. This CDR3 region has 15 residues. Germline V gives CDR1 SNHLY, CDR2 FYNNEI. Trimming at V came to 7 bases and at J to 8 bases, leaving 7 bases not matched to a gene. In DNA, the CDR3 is TGTGCCAGCACCCCGGGACTAGCGGGAGTGGATGAGCAGTTCTTC. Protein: CASTPGLAGVDEQFF.

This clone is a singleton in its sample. DNA for the CDR3: TGTGCCAGCAGCGTAGGTGAGACAGGGGTCATCTACGAGCAGTACTTC. This sequence encodes CASSVGETGVIYEQYF. The V gene is TRBV9, the J gene TRBJ2-7, with 8 bases that match TRBD1. Germline trimming cut 0 bases from V and 3 bases from J; bases unmatched to any gene: 8. Germline V lookup: CDR1 SGDLS, CDR2 YYNGEE. CDR3 length: 16 residues. The variable domain in full, with the rest retrieved from reference TRBV9 and TRBJ2-7, is DSGVTQTPKHLITATGQRVTLRCSPRSGDLSVYWYQQSLDQGLQFLIQYYNGEERAKGNILERFSAQQFPDLHSELNLSSLELGDSALYFCASSVGETGVIYEQYFGPGTRLTVT.

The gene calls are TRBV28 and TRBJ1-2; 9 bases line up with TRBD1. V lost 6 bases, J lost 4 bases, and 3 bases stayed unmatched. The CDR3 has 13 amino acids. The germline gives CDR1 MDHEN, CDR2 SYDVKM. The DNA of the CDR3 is TGTGCCAGCAGGGTACAGGGGGCCTATGGCTACACCTTC. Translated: CASRVQGAYGYTF.

The CDR3 DNA is TGCGCCAGCAGCCAAGATCATGACGAGCAGTACTTC. It encodes CASSQDHDEQYF. The chain uses TRBV4-1 and TRBJ2-7; D unclear. The germline V gene has CDR1 MGHRA and CDR2 YSYEKL. Trimming took 0 bases from V and 5 from J, leaving 5 bases between them. The CDR3 length is 12 residues.